Below, 31 T cell receptor beta chains from the same sample are listed, as sequenced in a study of shared clonotypes between healthy human individuals. TCRdb's copy holds only in-frame clones and misses some; the assay was immunoSEQ multiplex PCR. In the table there are some 2,000,000 clones, about 94% of which are singletons. Cells designated naive CD8 were CD45RO-negative and were positively selected for CCR7, with terminally differentiated effector memory CD45RA+ cells excluded. The sequenced material came from naive CD8+ T cells sorted from blood. The source is a man aged 18 to 29 in good health.

The chain uses TRBV2 and TRBJ2-1; 7 bases align to TRBD2. This CDR3 contains 14 residues. With V trimmed by 3 bases and J by 7 bases, 6 bases remained unmatched. CDR1 is SNHLY and CDR2 is FYNNEI in the germline V gene. CDR3 in DNA: TGTGCCAGCAGTGACCCCGGGGGGTTAAATGAGCAGTTCTTC. It encodes CASSDPGGLNEQFF. Drawing the rest from reference TRBV2 and TRBJ2-1, the complete variable domain is EPEVTQTPSHQVTQMGQEVILRCVPISNHLYFYWYRQILGQKVEFLVSFYNNEISEKSEIFDDQFSVERPDGSNFTLKIRSTKLEDSAMYFCASSDPGGLNEQFFGPGTRLTVL.

The chain has TRBV30 and TRBJ1-6; 10 nucleotides match TRBD1. V lost 2 bases to trimming and J lost 10 bases; unmatched junction nucleotides: 8. Germline lookup yields CDR1 GTSNPN and CDR2 SVGIG (reference sequence). This CDR3 has 15 residues. CDR3 sequence (DNA): TGTGCCTGGAGTACCTGGGACAGGGGACGATCACCCCTCCACTTT. Encoded protein: CAWSTWDRGRSPLHF.

In regard to this clone: A read error may explain this, as a much larger clone is one base away. Other DNA sequences in the same sample also yield this CDR3. The chain carries TRBV30 and TRBJ2-7, with unresolved D. The CDR3 runs 13 residues. Germline values: CDR1 GTSNPN, CDR2 SVGIG (reference sequence). CDR3 sequence (DNA): TGTGCTTGGAGTGCCCAAGGCTTCTACGAGCAGTACTTC. Protein sequence: CAWSAQGFYEQYF.

The chain employs TRBV6-1 and TRBJ2-7, with 7 bases identical to TRBD1. Unmatched junction bases numbered 8, after V lost 6 bases and J lost 3 bases. CDR3 length: 14 residues. CDR1 and CDR2 (germline): MNHNS, SASEGT. The CDR3 sequence: CASSAGTVIYEQYF. The CDR3 DNA sequence: TGTGCCAGCAGCGCCGGGACAGTCATCTACGAGCAGTACTTC.

The V gene is TRBV30, the J gene TRBJ1-4; 9 bases agree with TRBD1. The CDR3 is made up of 14 amino acids. Germline V gives CDR1 GTSNPN, CDR2 SVGIG (reference sequence). V shed 3 bases, J shed 8 bases, and the junction held 7 bases outside the gene matches. The CDR3 DNA reads as TGTGCCTGGAGCCGGACAGGGGCGAAGGAAAAACTGTTTTTT. Its protein is CAWSRTGAKEKLFF.

The chain recombines TRBV27 with TRBJ1-1, with a weak D call TRBD1 (5 bases). This CDR3 region has 14 residues. The V and J ends lost 5 bases and 1 base respectively, with 11 bases between them. CDR1 is MNHEY, CDR2 SMNVEV, per germline (reference sequence). CDR3 nucleotide sequence: TGTGCCAGCAGTCCATATCAGGGGAACACTGAAGCTTTCTTT. Translated: CASSPYQGNTEAFF.

Details on this clone: Other DNA sequences in the sample encode the same CDR3. V usage is TRBV13 and J usage is TRBJ2-7, with 10 positions matching TRBD1. V trimming: 4 bases; J trimming: 1 base; junction bases outside the gene matches: 1. The CDR3 loop spans 14 amino acids. Germline V gives CDR1 PRHDT, CDR2 FYEKMQ (reference sequence). The CDR3 bases are TGTGCCAGCAGCTCGGACAGGGGGTCCTACGAGCAGTACTTC. Its protein is CASSSDRGSYEQYF.

The rearrangement uses TRBV5-4 and TRBJ2-2; 8 bases line up with TRBD2. This CDR3 comprises 16 residues. V lost 1 base, J lost 4 bases, and 6 bases stayed unmatched. Per germline, CDR1 SGHNT and CDR2 YYREEE (reference sequence). The CDR3 region has the DNA TGTGCCAGCAGCTTGCAGACGGGGGGGCCCACCGGGGAGCTGTTTTTT. This gives the protein CASSLQTGGPTGELFF.

The CDR3: CSAPFNGELFF. The CDR3 bases are TGCAGTGCCCCCTTTAACGGGGAGCTGTTTTTT. The genes are TRBV20-1 and TRBJ2-2; no clear D gene. Trimming removed 6 bases from V and 7 bases from J, with 9 bases in between. The CDR3 consists of 11 residues. Germline-derived CDR1 and CDR2 are DFQATT and SNEGSKA (reference sequence).

The chain uses TRBV30 and TRBJ2-1; no firm D call. Germline V gene lookup returns CDR1 GTSNPN and CDR2 SVGIG (reference sequence). This CDR3 has 12 amino acids. V lost 0 bases, J lost 7 bases, and 7 bases lay in between. The CDR3 region has the DNA TGTGCCTGGAGTGTCAACCGTAATGAGCAGTTCTTC. It codes for CAWSVNRNEQFF.

The V and J genes are TRBV9 and TRBJ1-5; D is unresolved. The germline CDR1 and CDR2 sequences are SGDLS and YYNGEE. V shed 0 bases and J shed 2 bases, with 6 bases lying between them. The CDR3 length is 14 residues. The CDR3, as DNA: TGTGCCAGCAGCGTAGGAGGTCGCAATCAGCCCCAGCATTTT. It is translated as CASSVGGRNQPQHF.

This clone appeared once. The rearrangement uses TRBV11-2 and TRBJ2-1; 10 nucleotides agree with TRBD2. Germline V CDR1 and CDR2: SGHAT, FQNNGV. The CDR3 covers 15 residues. V gave up 1 base and J gave up 8 bases; unmatched junction bases: 5. The CDR3 reads CASSLGRLAGDEQFF. The CDR3 nucleotides are TGTGCCAGCAGCTTAGGGCGGCTAGCGGGAGATGAGCAGTTCTTC.

The J gene is TRBJ2-7, the V gene TRBV9; D is unresolved. Germline CDR1 reads SGDLS; CDR2 reads YYNGEE. V was trimmed by 4 bases and J by 7 bases, leaving 15 bases between them. The CDR3 is 13 amino acids. As DNA, the CDR3 is TGTGCCAGCAGCCCCCATCCAGCTGGGGAGCAGTACTTC. Translation gives CASSPHPAGEQYF.

This clone has just one count. The chain carries TRBV4-1 and TRBJ2-7; D remains unclear. CDR1 and CDR2 (germline): MGHRA, YSYEKL. With 1 base removed from V and 4 bases from J, the gap between germline ends came to 8 bases. The CDR3 runs to 13 residues. CDR3 sequence: CASSQVISYEQYF. The CDR3 DNA sequence: TGCGCCAGCAGCCAAGTGATCAGTTACGAGCAGTACTTC.

A remark on this clone: At the DNA level, this CDR3 is encoded by other sequences in the same sample as well. V usage is TRBV6-5 and J usage is TRBJ2-7, with D unclear. The germline V gene encodes CDR1 MNHEY and CDR2 SVGAGI. The CDR3 is 11 residues long. V lost 6 bases to trimming and J lost 4 bases, with 7 bases between them. The CDR3 coding sequence is TGTGCCAGCAGCTCAACTTACGAGCAGTACTTC. This gives the protein CASSSTYEQYF.

The chain joins TRBV6-9 to TRBJ1-5; weak D call: TRBD1 (5 bases). V dropped 11 bases and J dropped 6 bases, with 14 bases sitting between them. CDR1 is MNHGY, CDR2 SVAAGI, per germline. The CDR3 is 12 amino acids. The CDR3: CAPGWGTQPQHF. In DNA form, the CDR3 reads TGTGCCCCTGGGTGGGGGACTCAGCCCCAGCATTTT.

V gene TRBV11-2 combines with J gene TRBJ1-1; unclear D gene. The V end was cut by 5 bases, the J end by 0 bases, with 7 bases between. This CDR3 has 13 amino acids. Germline V gene lookup returns CDR1 SGHAT and CDR2 FQNNGV. The CDR3 sequence is CASSLKMNTEAFF. The CDR3 DNA reads as TGTGCCAGCAGCCTCAAAATGAACACTGAAGCTTTCTTT.

The chain uses TRBV6-6 and TRBJ2-1, with no clear D. Germline CDR1 is MNHNY and CDR2 is SVGAGI (reference sequence). The CDR3 covers 11 residues. V was trimmed by 6 bases and J by 12 bases, leaving 12 bases between them. The chain's CDR3 is CASSPPGVQFF. The DNA of the CDR3 is TGTGCCAGCAGCCCCCCCGGTGTGCAGTTCTTC.

The CDR3 sequence is CASSQVPGLAGVFNEQFF. CDR3 sequence (DNA): TGCGCCAGCAGCCAAGTACCGGGACTAGCGGGAGTCTTCAATGAGCAGTTCTTC. V gene TRBV4-3 combines with J gene TRBJ2-1; 14 bases are a match to TRBD2. Per the germline V gene, CDR1 is LGHNA and CDR2 is YSLEER. The CDR3 runs 18 residues. The V segment lost 1 base and the J segment 6 bases; nucleotides outside the gene matches: 8.

About this clone: The same CDR3 is also encoded by other DNA sequences in this sample. The chain employs TRBV19 and TRBJ2-7; D not resolved. The V end lost 3 bases, the J end lost 4 bases, and 7 bases lay between the germline ends. This CDR3 contains 12 residues. Germline CDR1 reads LNHDA; CDR2 reads SQIVND (reference sequence). CDR3 coding DNA: TGTGCCAGTAGTATTCGTGGGTACGAGCAGTACTTC. It is translated as CASSIRGYEQYF. Combining the CDR3 with reference TRBV19 and TRBJ2-7 gives the whole variable domain DGGITQSPKYLFRKEGQNVTLSCEQNLNHDAMYWYRQDPGQGLRLIYYSQIVNDFQKGDIAEGYSVSREKKESFPLTVTSAQKNPTAFYLCASSIRGYEQYFGPGTRLTVT.

This clone was found a few times. The identical CDR3 is also encoded by other nucleotide sequences in the sample. This sequence joins TRBV9 and TRBJ2-3; 8 bases are shared with TRBD2. The CDR3 has 15 amino acids. CDR1 is SGDLS and CDR2 is YYNGEE in the germline V gene. The V and J ends lost 0 bases and 2 bases, in that order; junction bases with no gene match: 2. In DNA form, the CDR3 reads TGTGCCAGCAGCGTAGCGGGAGGGGCCACAGATACGCAGTATTTT. It encodes CASSVAGGATDTQYF.

This sequence joins TRBV19 and TRBJ2-3; D ambiguous. V gave up 3 bases and J gave up 4 bases, with 11 bases separating them. Germline V CDR1 and CDR2: LNHDA, SQIVND (reference sequence). The CDR3 runs to 14 residues. The CDR3 sequence: CASSMDFDPDTQYF. The CDR3, as DNA: TGTGCCAGTAGTATGGATTTTGACCCAGATACGCAGTATTTT.

About this clone itself: The sample contains more than one DNA sequence encoding this CDR3. The chain recombines TRBV7-6 with TRBJ1-1, with 8 bases aligning to TRBD1. V shed 5 bases and J 5 bases; nucleotides not matched to a gene: 7. Germline V lookup: CDR1 SGHVS, CDR2 FNYEAQ. There are 14 residues in the CDR3. The CDR3 sequence: CASSPGGAWTEAFF. Here the CDR3 DNA reads TGTGCCAGCAGCCCAGGGGGCGCTTGGACTGAAGCTTTCTTT.

CDR3 nucleotide sequence: TGTGCCAGCAGCGTACAGGGGTCGGGAAACACCATATATTTT. Protein sequence: CASSVQGSGNTIYF. The chain combines TRBV11-2 with TRBJ1-3; 7 positions match TRBD1. This CDR3 is built from 14 residues. Trimming removed 5 bases from V and 4 bases from J; junction bases left unmatched: 5. CDR1 is SGHAT, CDR2 FQNNGV, per germline.

Comment on this clone: The same CDR3 can be traced to other DNA sequences in this sample. The chain carries TRBV5-6 and TRBJ2-7; D remains unclear. Trimming removed 1 base at V and 1 base at J, with 9 bases between. The CDR3 runs to 14 residues. Germline lookup yields CDR1 SGHDT and CDR2 YYEEEE. The CDR3 DNA reads as TGTGCCAGCAGCTTGAGTGGCTCTTCCTACGAGCAGTACTTC. This sequence encodes CASSLSGSSYEQYF.

CDR3 sequence: CASSLTLGHTQYF. The CDR3 region has the DNA TGTGCCAGCAGCTTAACGCTTGGACATACCCAGTACTTC. The chain links TRBV7-3 to TRBJ2-5; tentatively, D is TRBD1 (5 bases). Germline-derived CDR1 and CDR2 are SGHTA and FQGTGA. V lost 0 bases, J lost 8 bases, and 10 bases lay in between. This CDR3 is 13 amino acids long. Full variable domain (missing parts from reference TRBV7-3 and TRBJ2-5): GAGVSQTPSNKVTEKGKYVELRCDPISGHTALYWYRQSLGQGPEFLIYFQGTGAADDSGLPNDRFFAVRPEGSVSTLKIQRTERGDSAVYLCASSLTLGHTQYFGPGTRLLVL.

This clone was seen only once. The chain recombines TRBV5-4 with TRBJ2-7; 9 nucleotides align to TRBD1. From germline, CDR1 is SGHNT and CDR2 YYREEE (reference sequence). The CDR3 sequence is 16 residues long. Trimming removed 1 base from V and 5 bases from J; junction bases left unmatched: 10. DNA of the CDR3: TGTGCCAGCAGCTTGCCTCCGGGACAGGGAAGGAACGAGCAGTACTTC. Its translation is CASSLPPGQGRNEQYF.

Concerning this clone itself: Different DNA sequences within this sample yield the same CDR3. V is TRBV18 and J is TRBJ2-5; no clear D. Germline loops: CDR1 KGHSH, CDR2 LQKENI. The CDR3 has 13 residues. V gave up 3 bases and J gave up 0 bases, with 5 bases separating them. The DNA for the CDR3 is TGTGCCAGCTCACCGTCGTACCAAGAGACCCAGTACTTC. Its protein product is CASSPSYQETQYF.

This clone was seen once. The same CDR3 is also encoded by other DNA sequences in this sample. The chain is built from TRBV7-9 and TRBJ2-5; 7 bases are a match to TRBD2. The germline gives CDR1 SEHNR, CDR2 FQNEAQ (reference sequence). The CDR3 is 12 residues long. V shed 4 bases, J shed 5 bases, and the junction held 1 base outside the gene matches. The DNA for the CDR3 is TGTGCCAGCAGCTCCGGGGGGGAGACCCAGTACTTC. This gives the protein CASSSGGETQYF.

V is TRBV27 and J is TRBJ1-2, with D hard to call. Trimming shortened V by 5 bases and J by 8 bases, and 15 bases separated the two germline ends. CDR1 and CDR2 (germline): MNHEY, SMNVEV (reference sequence). CDR3 length: 13 residues. The CDR3 spells CASSPSTGRGYTF. The CDR3 coding sequence is TGTGCCAGCAGTCCGTCTACCGGGCGGGGCTACACCTTC.

This clone was picked up one time. The chain has TRBV4-1 and TRBJ1-5; no definite D call. V lost 2 bases and J 3 bases, leaving 11 bases between the germline ends. Germline values: CDR1 MGHRA, CDR2 YSYEKL. The CDR3 sequence is 15 residues long. This chain's CDR3 is CASSQLDTFNQPQHF. The CDR3 bases are TGCGCCAGCAGCCAACTCGACACATTCAATCAGCCCCAGCATTTT.